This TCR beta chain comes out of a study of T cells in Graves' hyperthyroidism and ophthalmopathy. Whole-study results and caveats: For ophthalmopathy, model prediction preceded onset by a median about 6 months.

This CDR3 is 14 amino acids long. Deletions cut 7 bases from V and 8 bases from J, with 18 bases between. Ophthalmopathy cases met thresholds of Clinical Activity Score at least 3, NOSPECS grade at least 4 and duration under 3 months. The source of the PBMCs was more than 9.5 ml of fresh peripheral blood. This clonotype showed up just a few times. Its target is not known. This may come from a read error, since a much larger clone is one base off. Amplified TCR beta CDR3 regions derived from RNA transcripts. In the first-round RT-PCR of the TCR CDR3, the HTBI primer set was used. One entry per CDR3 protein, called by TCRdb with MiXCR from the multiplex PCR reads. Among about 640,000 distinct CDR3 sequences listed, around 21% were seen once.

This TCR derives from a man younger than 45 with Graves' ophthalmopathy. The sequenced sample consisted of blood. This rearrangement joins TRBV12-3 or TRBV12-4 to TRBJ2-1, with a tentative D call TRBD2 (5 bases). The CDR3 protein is CASTRARGSHEQFF. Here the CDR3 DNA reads TGTGCCAGCACCCGAGCGAGAGGGAGCCATGAGCAGTTCTTC.